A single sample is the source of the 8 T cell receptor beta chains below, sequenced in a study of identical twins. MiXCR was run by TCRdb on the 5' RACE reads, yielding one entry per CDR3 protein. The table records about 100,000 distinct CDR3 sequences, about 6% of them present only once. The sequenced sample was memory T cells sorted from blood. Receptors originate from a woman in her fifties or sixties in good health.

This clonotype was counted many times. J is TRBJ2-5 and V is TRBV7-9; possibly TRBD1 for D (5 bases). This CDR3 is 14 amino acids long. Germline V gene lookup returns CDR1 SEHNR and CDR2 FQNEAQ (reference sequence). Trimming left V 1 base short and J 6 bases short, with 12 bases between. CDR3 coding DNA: TGTGCCAGCAGCTTAGGGGGCCTTGGACAGACCCAGTACTTC. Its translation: CASSLGGLGQTQYF.

CDR3 residues: CASTKDRSANQPQHF. The CDR3 nucleotides are TGTGCCAGCACCAAGGACAGAAGCGCCAATCAGCCCCAGCATTTT. The V call is TRBV2, the J call TRBJ1-5; TRBD1 is a possible D gene (6 bases). Trimming took 7 bases from V and 3 from J, leaving 16 bases between them. Germline loops: CDR1 SNHLY, CDR2 FYNNEI. The CDR3 has 15 amino acids. Together with reference TRBV2 and TRBJ1-5, the CDR3 gives the full variable domain: EPEVTQTPSHQVTQMGQEVILRCVPISNHLYFYWYRQILGQKVEFLVSFYNNEISEKSEIFDDQFSVERPDGSNFTLKIRSTKLEDSAMYFCASTKDRSANQPQHFGDGTRLSIL.

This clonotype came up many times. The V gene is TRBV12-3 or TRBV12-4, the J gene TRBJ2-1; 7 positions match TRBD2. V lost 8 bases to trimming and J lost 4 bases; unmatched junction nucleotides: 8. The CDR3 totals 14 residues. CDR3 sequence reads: CASGGGGDYNEQFF. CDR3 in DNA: TGTGCCAGCGGGGGGGGGGGAGATTACAATGAGCAGTTCTTC.

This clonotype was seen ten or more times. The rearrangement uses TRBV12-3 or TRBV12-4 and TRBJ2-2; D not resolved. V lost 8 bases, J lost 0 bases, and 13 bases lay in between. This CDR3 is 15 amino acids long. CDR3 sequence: CASVFGPTNTGELFF. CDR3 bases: TGTGCCAGCGTATTCGGGCCTACGAACACCGGGGAGCTGTTTTTT.

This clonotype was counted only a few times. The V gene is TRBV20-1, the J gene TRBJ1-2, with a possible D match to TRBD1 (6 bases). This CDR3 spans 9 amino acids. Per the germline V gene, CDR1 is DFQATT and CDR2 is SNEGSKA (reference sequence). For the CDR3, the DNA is TGCAGGTCAGGGGATGGCTACACCTTC. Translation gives CRSGDGYTF.

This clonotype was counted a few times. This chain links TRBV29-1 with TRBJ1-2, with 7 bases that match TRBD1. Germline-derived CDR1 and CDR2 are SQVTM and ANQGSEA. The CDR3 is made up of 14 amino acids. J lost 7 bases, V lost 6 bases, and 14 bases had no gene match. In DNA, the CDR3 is TGCAGCGTCCCCCCTTCGACAGGGTTTGGTGGCTACACCTTC. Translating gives CSVPPSTGFGGYTF.

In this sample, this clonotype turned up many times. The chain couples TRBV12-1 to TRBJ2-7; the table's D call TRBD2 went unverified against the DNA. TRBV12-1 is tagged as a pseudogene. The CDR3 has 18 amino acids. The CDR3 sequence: CASSFWVRLAATPYEQYF. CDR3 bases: TGTGCCAGCAGCTTTTGGGTGAGACTAGCGGCAACTCCCTACGAGCAGTACTTC.

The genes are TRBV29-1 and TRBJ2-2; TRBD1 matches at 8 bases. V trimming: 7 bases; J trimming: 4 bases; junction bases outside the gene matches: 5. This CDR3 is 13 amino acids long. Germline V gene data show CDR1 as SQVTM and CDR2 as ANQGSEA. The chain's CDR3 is CSAGTGGTGELFF. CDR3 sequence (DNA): TGCAGCGCCGGGACAGGAGGCACCGGGGAGCTGTTTTTT.